The T cell receptor (beta chain) under discussion was sequenced for a study of T cells in Graves' hyperthyroidism and ophthalmopathy. Study-wide findings and caveats: Ophthalmopathy was told apart from stable hyperthyroidism by a 13 V-J model.

Amplification targeted TCR beta CDR3 regions from RNA transcripts. In the first-round RT-PCR of the TCR CDR3, the HTBI primer set was used. TCRdb reprocessed the multiplex PCR reads via MiXCR and lists one record per CDR3 protein. Of 700,000 to 950,000 distinct CDR3 sequences in the sample, about 35% were seen once. Reasons for excluding patients were uncontrolled infection, other autoimmune disease, pregnancy or lactation. Fresh peripheral blood, about 9.9 ml, yielded the PBMCs. This clonotype has only a few counts. The target antigen is unknown. V gave up 6 bases and J gave up 4 bases; unmatched junction bases: 10. Germline V gene data show CDR1 as SGHTA and CDR2 as FQGNSA. The CDR3 runs 15 residues.

The origin of this receptor is a woman aged 40-49 years with Graves' hyperthyroidism. Sequencing was done on a sample of blood. J is TRBJ2-7 and V is TRBV7-2, with 9 bases lining up with TRBD1. The CDR3 spells CASSPLYGTGYEQYF. For the CDR3, the DNA is TGTGCCAGCAGTCCCCTATACGGGACAGGGTACGAGCAGTACTTC.